The 26 T cell receptor beta chains below come from one sample, sequenced in a study of T cells after yellow fever vaccination (dated by TCRdb to the late 2010s). Library construction relied on 5' RACE. The sample was run on an Illumina NovaSeq 6000. TCRdb reworked the public reads: Q25 trimming with fastp, MiXCR clone assembly, productive beta chains retained. Rows are unified per CDR3 protein, each entry keeping the most common DNA and genes. Recorded for this sample are about 130,000 distinct CDR3 sequences; about 8.8% of them occurred a single time. The ten largest clonotypes hold about two fifths of the sample. The treatment or condition label of this sample denotes: live attenuated yellow fever vaccine strain. The source was CD8+ T cells sorted from PBMCs, collected on the day of the yellow fever booster vaccination. The receptors shown here come from a man between 18 and 35 years old who received the YFV17D yellow fever vaccine.

This clonotype was seen a handful of times. The genes are TRBV5-4 and TRBJ2-5; D could derive from TRBD1 or TRBD2 (5 bases each). The CDR3 is 13 residues long. Deletions cut 4 bases from V and 3 bases from J, with 10 bases between. CDR1 and CDR2 (germline): SGHNT, YYREEE (reference sequence). CDR3 loop: CASSPMGEETQYF. The CDR3 DNA is TGTGCCAGCAGCCCGATGGGGGAAGAGACCCAGTACTTC.

The rearrangement uses TRBV7-9 and TRBJ2-7; TRBD1 matches at 7 bases. CDR1 is SEHNR and CDR2 is FQNEAQ in the germline V gene (reference sequence). This CDR3 region has 15 residues. After removal of 4 bases from V and 4 bases from J, the junction contained 10 bases not matched to a gene. Written as DNA, the CDR3 is TGTGCCAGCAGCTCCCGACAGGGCGTCGGGTACGAGCAGTACTTC. Translated, it gives CASSSRQGVGYEQYF. Using reference TRBV7-9 and TRBJ2-7 for the parts outside the CDR3, the full variable domain is DTGVSQNPRHKITKRGQNVTFRCDPISEHNRLYWYRQTLGQGPEFLTYFQNEAQLEKSRLLSDRFSAERPKGSFSTLEIQRTEQGDSAMYLCASSSRQGVGYEQYFGPGTRLTVT.

V gene TRBV6-1 combines with J gene TRBJ1-2; 9 bases align to TRBD1. J lost 7 bases, V lost 8 bases, and 11 bases had no gene match. Germline V gene sequence: CDR1 MNHNS, CDR2 SASEGT. This CDR3 is 14 amino acids long. The CDR3 loop reads CASYRDRAVSGYTF. CDR3 coding DNA: TGTGCCAGCTATCGGGACAGGGCGGTTTCTGGCTACACCTTC.

This chain uses TRBV12-5 with TRBJ2-4; D uncertain. The germline V and J ends were trimmed by 2 bases and 0 bases, with 5 bases remaining between them. Germline CDR1 reads LGHNT; CDR2 reads FRNRAP. This CDR3 comprises 14 residues. The CDR3 here is CASGLRVAKNIQYF. CDR3 DNA sequence: TGTGCTAGTGGTTTGAGGGTAGCCAAAAACATTCAGTACTTC.

This sequence joins TRBV4-3 and TRBJ2-7; D ambiguous. The CDR3 consists of 15 residues. V dropped 0 bases and J dropped 0 bases, with 9 bases sitting between them. CDR1 and CDR2 from the germline V gene are LGHNA and YSLEER. The CDR3 is CASSQDGDPSYEQYF. In DNA, the CDR3 is TGCGCCAGCAGCCAAGATGGTGACCCCTCCTACGAGCAGTACTTC.

The chain is built from TRBV6-2 or TRBV6-3 and TRBJ1-2; a weak D match, TRBD1 (6 bases). Germline-derived CDR1 and CDR2 are MNHEY and SVGEGT. The CDR3 is 14 residues long. V was trimmed by 8 bases and J by 5 bases, leaving 18 bases between them. The CDR3 bases are TGTGCCAGCGCTTCGGGGGCATCCCTTTATGGCTACACCTTC. It encodes CASASGASLYGYTF.

The chain is built from TRBV3-1 and TRBJ1-2; D ambiguous. The germline gives CDR1 LGHDT, CDR2 YNNKEL (reference sequence). The CDR3 length is 15 residues. V was cut by 1 base and J by 4 bases, with 13 bases left in between. The DNA of the CDR3 is TGTGCCAGCAGCCAAGGGCTTGTGCGGCTCTATGGCTACACCTTC. It is translated as CASSQGLVRLYGYTF.

The chain links TRBV9 to TRBJ2-5; D is unclear. CDR1 SGDLS and CDR2 YYNGEE come from the germline V gene. The length of the CDR3 is 14 residues. Trimming removed 1 base from V and 1 base from J, with 8 bases in between. The CDR3 nucleotides are TGTGCCAGCAGCGTATCTGTCACCCAAGAGACCCAGTACTTC. It codes for CASSVSVTQETQYF.

This clonotype was observed a few times. The chain carries TRBV7-2 and TRBJ2-5, with D tentatively TRBD1 (6 bases). CDR1 is SGHTA and CDR2 is FQGNSA in the germline V gene. The V end was cut by 6 bases, the J end by 4 bases, with 12 bases between. CDR3 length equals 13 residues. In DNA form, the CDR3 reads TGTGCCAGCAGTACCCCAGGGGCAGAGACCCAGTACTTC. Protein: CASSTPGAETQYF.

This clonotype was detected many times. The J gene is TRBJ2-3, the V gene TRBV4-3; 8 nucleotides line up with TRBD2. With V trimmed by 1 base and J by 4 bases, 13 bases remained unmatched. The CDR3 is made up of 18 amino acids. Germline V gene lookup returns CDR1 LGHNA and CDR2 YSLEER. CDR3 nucleotides: TGCGCCAGCAGCCAAGTTACAATCAGGACTAGCATTGCAGATACGCAGTATTTT. Amino acids: CASSQVTIRTSIADTQYF.

This clonotype has only a few counts. J is TRBJ2-2 and V is TRBV28; TRBD2 agrees at 11 bases. The CDR3 is 16 amino acids. Looked up from germline, CDR1 is MDHEN and CDR2 is SYDVKM. The V and J ends lost 5 bases and 3 bases, in that order; junction bases with no gene match: 5. The CDR3: CASSTTSGADTGELFF. The CDR3 DNA follows: TGTGCCAGCAGTACGACTAGCGGGGCTGACACCGGGGAGCTGTTTTTT.

This clonotype was seen ten or more times. The chain is built from TRBV9 and TRBJ2-1; unclear D gene. The CDR3 length is 16 residues. CDR1 and CDR2 from the germline V gene are SGDLS and YYNGEE. V was trimmed by 0 bases and J by 1 base, leaving 11 bases between them. Here the CDR3 reads CASSVGAGPSYNEQFF. As DNA, the CDR3 is TGTGCCAGCAGCGTAGGAGCCGGGCCATCCTACAATGAGCAGTTCTTC. The full variable domain, completed using reference TRBV9 and TRBJ2-1, is DSGVTQTPKHLITATGQRVTLRCSPRSGDLSVYWYQQSLDQGLQFLIQYYNGEERAKGNILERFSAQQFPDLHSELNLSSLELGDSALYFCASSVGAGPSYNEQFFGPGTRLTVL.

This clonotype was seen only a few times. The chain joins TRBV12-3 or TRBV12-4 to TRBJ2-5, with D hard to call. The germline V and J ends were trimmed by 5 bases and 9 bases, with 13 bases remaining between them. The CDR3 spans 12 residues. For the CDR3, the DNA is TGTGCCAGCAGTCCGGACGGCAGCTCCCAGTACTTC. As protein: CASSPDGSSQYF.

This clonotype was recorded at least ten times. V and J are TRBV4-1 and TRBJ2-1; D might be TRBD1 or TRBD2, each matching 6 bases. Germline CDR1 MGHRA, CDR2 YSYEKL. The CDR3 length is 15 residues. V shed 4 bases and J shed 1 base, with 11 bases lying between them. The CDR3 region has the DNA TGCGCCAGCAGCCCTGGAGGGGGATCCTACAATGAGCAGTTCTTC. Translation: CASSPGGGSYNEQFF.

The sample holds a few counts of this clonotype. The rearrangement joins TRBV21-1 to TRBJ2-5; the table's D call of TRBD2 was not tested on the DNA. TRBV21-1 is noted as a pseudogene. The CDR3 loop spans 16 amino acids. CDR3 in amino acids: CASSKTGTGEGETQYF. The CDR3, as DNA: TGTGCCAGCAGCAAGACCGGGACAGGGGAGGGCGAGACCCAGTACTTC.

In this sample, this clonotype turned up a few times. The chain uses TRBV25-1 and TRBJ2-5, with 16 bases lining up with TRBD2. CDR1 and CDR2 from the germline V gene are MGHDK and SYGVNS. The CDR3 is made up of 20 amino acids. The V and J ends lost 2 bases and 0 bases, in that order; junction bases with no gene match: 9. DNA of the CDR3: TGTGCCAGCAGTGAACAATCTACCGGGACTAGCGGGGGGGACCAAGAGACCCAGTACTTC. It codes for CASSEQSTGTSGGDQETQYF.

V gene TRBV6-2 or TRBV6-3 combines with J gene TRBJ2-4; D possibly corresponds to TRBD2 (5 bases). Germline loops: CDR1 MNHEY, CDR2 SVGEGT. This CDR3 is built from 16 residues. Trimming removed 6 bases from V and 0 bases from J, with 15 bases in between. This chain's CDR3 is CASSMDSNLAKNIQYF. As DNA, the CDR3 is TGTGCCAGCAGCATGGACTCCAACCTAGCCAAAAACATTCAGTACTTC.

The chain recombines TRBV5-1 with TRBJ1-6; the match to TRBD1 covers 8 bases. The length of the CDR3 is 16 residues. Unmatched junction bases numbered 8, after V lost 4 bases and J lost 5 bases. Germline values: CDR1 SGHRS, CDR2 YFSETQ. The CDR3: CASSNPTGADNSPLHF. CDR3 bases: TGCGCCAGCAGCAACCCGACAGGGGCAGATAATTCACCCCTCCACTTT.

The chain recombines TRBV4-1 with TRBJ2-3; D uncertain. This CDR3 spans 14 amino acids. The germline V gene encodes CDR1 MGHRA and CDR2 YSYEKL. The V end lost 1 base, the J end lost 0 bases, and 5 bases lay between the germline ends. This chain's CDR3 is CASSQVWSTDTQYF. Here the CDR3 DNA reads TGCGCCAGCAGCCAAGTGTGGAGCACAGATACGCAGTATTTT.

The rearrangement uses TRBV6-6 and TRBJ1-1; D gene ambiguous. The germline CDR1 and CDR2 sequences are MNHNY and SVGAGI (reference sequence). Between the trimmed V and J ends, which lost 7 bases and 1 base, there was a span of 10 bases. This CDR3 is 13 amino acids long. The CDR3 here is CASTLTENTEAFF. The CDR3 DNA sequence: TGTGCCAGCACTCTTACAGAGAACACTGAAGCTTTCTTT.

This rearrangement joins TRBV2 to TRBJ1-1; D remains unclear. V lost 7 bases, J lost 3 bases, and 12 bases lay in between. Germline CDR1 is SNHLY and CDR2 is FYNNEI. The CDR3 spans 13 residues. The CDR3 DNA reads as TGTGCCAGCAAGGCTTGGCCCTACACTGAAGCTTTCTTT. Its protein is CASKAWPYTEAFF.

The rearrangement joins TRBV4-3 to TRBJ2-7, with D possibly matching TRBD1 (7 bases). Trimming shortened V by 2 bases and J by 2 bases, and 19 bases separated the two germline ends. Germline lookup yields CDR1 LGHNA and CDR2 YSLEER. This CDR3 spans 17 amino acids. The CDR3 DNA reads TGCGCCAGCAGCCAAAAAAGGCGCGGGACAGCCGCCTACGAGCAGTACTTC. As protein: CASSQKRRGTAAYEQYF.

This clonotype occurred a few times. The V and J genes are TRBV19 and TRBJ1-1, with D hard to call. Germline CDR1 is LNHDA and CDR2 is SQIVND (reference sequence). This CDR3 region has 15 residues. The V end was cut by 2 bases, the J end by 1 base, with 11 bases between. The CDR3 is CASSIMQETNTEAFF. In DNA, the CDR3 is TGTGCCAGTAGTATAATGCAGGAGACGAACACTGAAGCTTTCTTT.

This clonotype was counted a few times. CDR3 in amino acids: CASSQSSRGHQPQHF. The CDR3 DNA reads as TGTGCCAGTTCTCAAAGCTCCAGGGGGCATCAGCCCCAGCATTTT. The chain recombines TRBV19 with TRBJ1-5; 8 bases map to TRBD1. The J segment lost 5 bases and the V segment lost 8 bases, leaving 11 bases of the junction unmatched. The CDR3 extends over 15 amino acids. Germline lookup yields CDR1 LNHDA and CDR2 SQIVND (reference sequence).

This chain links TRBV7-6 with TRBJ2-1, with 13 positions matching TRBD2. Trimming took 2 bases from V and 7 from J; bases not matched to a gene: 2. The germline V gene encodes CDR1 SGHVS and CDR2 FNYEAQ. This CDR3 is 15 amino acids long. The CDR3 protein is CASSLTSGGGNEQFF. Written as DNA, the CDR3 is TGTGCCAGCAGCTTAACTAGCGGGGGGGGTAATGAGCAGTTCTTC.

This clonotype came up a few times. This chain joins TRBV5-8 and TRBJ1-1; 7 nucleotides line up with TRBD1. CDR1 SGHTS and CDR2 YDEGEE come from the germline V gene. CDR3 length: 13 residues. Trimming at V came to 5 bases and at J to 3 bases, leaving 4 bases not matched to a gene. CDR3 coding DNA: TGTGCCAGCAGAGGCAGGGGGGACACTGAAGCTTTCTTT. The encoded protein is CASRGRGDTEAFF.